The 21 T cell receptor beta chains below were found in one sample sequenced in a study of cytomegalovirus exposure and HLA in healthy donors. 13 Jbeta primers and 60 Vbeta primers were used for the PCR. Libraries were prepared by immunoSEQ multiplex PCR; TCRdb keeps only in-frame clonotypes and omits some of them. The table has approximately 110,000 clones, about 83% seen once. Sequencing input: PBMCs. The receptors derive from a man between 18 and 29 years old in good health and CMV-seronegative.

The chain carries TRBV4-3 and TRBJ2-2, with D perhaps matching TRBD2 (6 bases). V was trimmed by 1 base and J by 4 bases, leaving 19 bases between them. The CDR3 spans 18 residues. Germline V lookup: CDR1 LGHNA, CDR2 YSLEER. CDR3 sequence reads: CASSQVRDFPTGTGELFF. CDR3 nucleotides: TGCGCCAGCAGCCAAGTCAGGGACTTCCCGACGGGCACCGGGGAGCTGTTTTTT.

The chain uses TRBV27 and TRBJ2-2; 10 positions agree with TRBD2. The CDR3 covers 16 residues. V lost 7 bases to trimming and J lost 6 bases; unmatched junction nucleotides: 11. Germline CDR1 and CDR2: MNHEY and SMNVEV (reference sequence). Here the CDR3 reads CASNAPGAGGPGELFF. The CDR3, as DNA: TGTGCCAGCAATGCCCCTGGAGCGGGAGGGCCCGGGGAGCTGTTTTTT.

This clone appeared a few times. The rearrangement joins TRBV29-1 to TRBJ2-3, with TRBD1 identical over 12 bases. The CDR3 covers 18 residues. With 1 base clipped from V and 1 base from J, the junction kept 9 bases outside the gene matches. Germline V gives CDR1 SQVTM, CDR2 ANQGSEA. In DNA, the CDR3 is TGCAGCGTTGAAGGGGGACAGGGGGCTCCCTGTTGCACAGATACGCAGTATTTT. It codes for CSVEGGQGAPCCTDTQYF.

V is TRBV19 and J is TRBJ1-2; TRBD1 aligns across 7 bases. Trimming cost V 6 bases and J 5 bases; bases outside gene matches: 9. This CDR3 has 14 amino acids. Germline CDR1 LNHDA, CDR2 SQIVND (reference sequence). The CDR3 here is CASRRGRREYGYTF. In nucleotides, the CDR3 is TGTGCCAGTAGAAGGGGGCGCCGAGAATATGGCTACACCTTC.

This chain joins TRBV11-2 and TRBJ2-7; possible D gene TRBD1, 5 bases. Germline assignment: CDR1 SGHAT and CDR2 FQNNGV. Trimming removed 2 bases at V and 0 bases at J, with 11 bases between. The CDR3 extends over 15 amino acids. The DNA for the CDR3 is TGTGCCAGCAGCTTATATTGGGGCGGCTCCTACGAGCAGTACTTC. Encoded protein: CASSLYWGGSYEQYF.

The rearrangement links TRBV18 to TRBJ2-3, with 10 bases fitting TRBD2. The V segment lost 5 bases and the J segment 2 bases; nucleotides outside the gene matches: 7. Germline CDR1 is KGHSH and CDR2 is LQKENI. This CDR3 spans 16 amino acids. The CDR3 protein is CASSGQLAGYTDTQYF. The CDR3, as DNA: TGTGCCAGCTCAGGCCAACTAGCGGGATACACAGATACGCAGTATTTT.

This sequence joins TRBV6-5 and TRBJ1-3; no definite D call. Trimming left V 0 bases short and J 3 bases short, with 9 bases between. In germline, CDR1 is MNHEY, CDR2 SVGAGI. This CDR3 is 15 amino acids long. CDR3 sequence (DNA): TGTGCCAGCAGTTACTCGGGCCAGCTTGGAAACACCATATATTTT. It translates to CASSYSGQLGNTIYF.

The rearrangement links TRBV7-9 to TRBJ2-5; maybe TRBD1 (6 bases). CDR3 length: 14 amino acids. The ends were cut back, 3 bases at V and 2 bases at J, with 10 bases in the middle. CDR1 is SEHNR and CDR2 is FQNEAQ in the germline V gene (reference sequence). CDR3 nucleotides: TGTGCCAGCAGCTTCGGACAGAAGCAAGAGACCCAGTACTTC. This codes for CASSFGQKQETQYF.

CDR3 sequence: CASSFLSGANVLTF. The CDR3 nucleotides are TGTGCCAGCAGTTTCCTGTCTGGGGCCAACGTCCTGACTTTC. The chain recombines TRBV28 with TRBJ2-6; D gene unclear. V was trimmed by 3 bases and J by 1 base, leaving 4 bases between them. Germline-derived CDR1 and CDR2 are MDHEN and SYDVKM. The CDR3 length is 14 residues.

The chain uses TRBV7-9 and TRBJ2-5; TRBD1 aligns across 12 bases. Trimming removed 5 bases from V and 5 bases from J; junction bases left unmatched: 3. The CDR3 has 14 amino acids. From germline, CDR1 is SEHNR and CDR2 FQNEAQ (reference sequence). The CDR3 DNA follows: TGTGCCAGCAGCCTGGGGACAGGGGGCGAGACCCAGTACTTC. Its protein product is CASSLGTGGETQYF.

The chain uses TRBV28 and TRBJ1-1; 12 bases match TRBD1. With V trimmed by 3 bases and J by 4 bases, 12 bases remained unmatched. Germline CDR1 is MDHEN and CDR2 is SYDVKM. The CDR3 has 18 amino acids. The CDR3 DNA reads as TGTGCCAGCAGTTTTGGGACAGGGGGCGTGGCAGTGGGCACTGAAGCTTTCTTT. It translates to CASSFGTGGVAVGTEAFF.

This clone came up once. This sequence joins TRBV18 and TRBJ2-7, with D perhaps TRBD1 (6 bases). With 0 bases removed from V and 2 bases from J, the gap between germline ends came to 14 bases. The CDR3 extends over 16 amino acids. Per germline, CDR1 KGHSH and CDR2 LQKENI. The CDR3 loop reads CASSPPKMQGPYEQYF. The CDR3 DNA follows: TGTGCCAGCTCACCACCTAAGATGCAGGGGCCCTACGAGCAGTACTTC.

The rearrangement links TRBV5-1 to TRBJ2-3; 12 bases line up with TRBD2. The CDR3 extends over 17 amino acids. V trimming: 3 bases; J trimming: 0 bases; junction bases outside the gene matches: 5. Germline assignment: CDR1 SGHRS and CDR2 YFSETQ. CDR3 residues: CASSYRGLAGSTDTQYF. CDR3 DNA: TGCGCCAGCAGCTACCGAGGACTAGCGGGAAGCACAGATACGCAGTATTTT.

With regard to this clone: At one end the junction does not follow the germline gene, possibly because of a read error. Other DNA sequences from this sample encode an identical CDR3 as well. CDR3 amino acids: CASSNPGQGHQPQHF. The CDR3 DNA follows: TGCGCCAGCAGTAATCCGGGACAGGGGCACCAGCCCCAGCATTTT. V gene TRBV6-5 combines with J gene TRBJ1-5, with 10 bases that match TRBD1. The CDR3 is 15 residues long. Germline-derived CDR1 and CDR2 are MNHEY and SVGAGI.

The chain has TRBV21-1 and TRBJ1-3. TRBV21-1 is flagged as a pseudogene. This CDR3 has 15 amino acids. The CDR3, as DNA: TGTGCCAGCAGCACCCGGGACTTCCTTGGAAACACCATATATTTT. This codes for CASSTRDFLGNTIYF.

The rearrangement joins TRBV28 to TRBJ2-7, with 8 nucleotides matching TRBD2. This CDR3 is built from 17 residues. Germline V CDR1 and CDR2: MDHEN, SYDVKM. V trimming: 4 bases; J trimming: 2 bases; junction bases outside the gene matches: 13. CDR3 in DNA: TGTGCCAGCAGTTCGTGGGGGACTAGAAACCCCCCCTACGAGCAGTACTTC. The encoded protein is CASSSWGTRNPPYEQYF.

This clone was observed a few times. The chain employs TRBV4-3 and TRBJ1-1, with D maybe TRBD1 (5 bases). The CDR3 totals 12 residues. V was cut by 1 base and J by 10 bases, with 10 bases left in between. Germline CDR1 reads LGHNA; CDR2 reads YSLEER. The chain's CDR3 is CASSQAGHSAFF. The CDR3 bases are TGCGCCAGCAGCCAAGCAGGACATTCAGCTTTCTTT.

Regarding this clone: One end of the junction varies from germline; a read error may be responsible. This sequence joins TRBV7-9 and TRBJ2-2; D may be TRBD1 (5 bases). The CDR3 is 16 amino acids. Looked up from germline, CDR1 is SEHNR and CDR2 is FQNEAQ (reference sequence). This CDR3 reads CSSSLGAGWATGELFF. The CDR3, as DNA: TGTTCCAGCAGCTTGGGCGCAGGGTGGGCCACCGGGGAGCTGTTTTTT.

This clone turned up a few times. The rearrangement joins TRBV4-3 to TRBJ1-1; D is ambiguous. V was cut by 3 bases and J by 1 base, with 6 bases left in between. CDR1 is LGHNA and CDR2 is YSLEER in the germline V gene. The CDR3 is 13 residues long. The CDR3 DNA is TGCGCCAGCAGCCAGTCAGGGAACACTGAAGCTTTCTTT. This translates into CASSQSGNTEAFF.

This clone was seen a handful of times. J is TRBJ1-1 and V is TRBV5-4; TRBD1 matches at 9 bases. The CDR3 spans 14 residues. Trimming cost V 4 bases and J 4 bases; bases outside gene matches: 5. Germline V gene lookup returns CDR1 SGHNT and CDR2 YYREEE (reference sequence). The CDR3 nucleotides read TGTGCCAGCAGCGGATACAGGGGGCGCACTGAAGCTTTCTTT. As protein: CASSGYRGRTEAFF.

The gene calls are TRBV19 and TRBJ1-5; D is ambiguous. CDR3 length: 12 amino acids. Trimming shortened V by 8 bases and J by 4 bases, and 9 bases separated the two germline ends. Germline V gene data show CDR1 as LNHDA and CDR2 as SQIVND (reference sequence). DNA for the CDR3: TGTGCCAGTCGTGAGGAGAATCAGCCCCAGCATTTT. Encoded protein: CASREENQPQHF.